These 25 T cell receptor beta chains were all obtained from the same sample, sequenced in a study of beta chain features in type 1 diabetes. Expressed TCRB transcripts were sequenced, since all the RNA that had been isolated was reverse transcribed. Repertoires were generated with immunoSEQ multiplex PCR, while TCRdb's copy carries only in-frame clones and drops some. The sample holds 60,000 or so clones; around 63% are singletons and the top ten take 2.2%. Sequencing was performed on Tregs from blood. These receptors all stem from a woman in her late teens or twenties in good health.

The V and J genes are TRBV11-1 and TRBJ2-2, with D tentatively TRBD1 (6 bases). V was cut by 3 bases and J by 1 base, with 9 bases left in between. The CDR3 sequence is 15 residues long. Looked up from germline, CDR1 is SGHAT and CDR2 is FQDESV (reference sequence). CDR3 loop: CASSFPGQNTGELFF. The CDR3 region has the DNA TGTGCCAGCAGCTTTCCGGGACAGAACACCGGGGAGCTGTTTTTT.

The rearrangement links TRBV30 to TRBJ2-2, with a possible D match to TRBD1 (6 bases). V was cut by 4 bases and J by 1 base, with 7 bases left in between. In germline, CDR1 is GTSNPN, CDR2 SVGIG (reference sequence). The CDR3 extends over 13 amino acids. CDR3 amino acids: CAWKQGNTGELFF. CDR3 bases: TGTGCCTGGAAACAGGGGAACACCGGGGAGCTGTTTTTT.

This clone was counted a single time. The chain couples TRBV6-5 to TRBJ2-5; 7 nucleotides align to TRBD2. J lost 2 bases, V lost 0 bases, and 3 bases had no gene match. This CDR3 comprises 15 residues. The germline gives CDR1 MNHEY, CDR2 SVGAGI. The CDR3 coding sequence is TGTGCCAGCAGTTACTCAGGGACTATACAAGAGACCCAGTACTTC. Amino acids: CASSYSGTIQETQYF.

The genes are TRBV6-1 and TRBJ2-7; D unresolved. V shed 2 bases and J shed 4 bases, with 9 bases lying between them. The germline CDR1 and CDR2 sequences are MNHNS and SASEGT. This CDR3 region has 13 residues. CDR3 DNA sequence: TGTGCCAGCAGTGAAAACTCCGTATACGAGCAGTACTTC. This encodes CASSENSVYEQYF.

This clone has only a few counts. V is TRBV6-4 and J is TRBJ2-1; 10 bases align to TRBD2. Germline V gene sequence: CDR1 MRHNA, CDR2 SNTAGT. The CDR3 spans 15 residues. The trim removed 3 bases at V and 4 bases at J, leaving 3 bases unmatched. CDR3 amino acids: CASSEGSGGYNEQFF. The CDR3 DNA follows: TGTGCCAGCAGTGAGGGTAGCGGGGGGTACAATGAGCAGTTCTTC.

The CDR3 DNA reads as TGCGCCAGCAGCATGGGCTATTCTGGGGCCAACGTCCTGACTTTC. It is translated as CASSMGYSGANVLTF. The chain is built from TRBV5-1 and TRBJ2-6, with D hard to call. Trimming took off 4 bases at V and 1 base at J, with 9 bases between the two ends. This CDR3 has 15 residues. CDR1 SGHRS and CDR2 YFSETQ come from the germline V gene.

This CDR3 reads CSVTGGLNTEAFF. CDR3 sequence (DNA): TGCAGCGTCACAGGGGGCCTGAACACTGAAGCTTTCTTT. V is TRBV29-1 and J is TRBJ1-1; 9 bases align to TRBD1. Germline values: CDR1 SQVTM, CDR2 ANQGSEA. V gave up 6 bases and J gave up 0 bases; unmatched junction bases: 2. The CDR3 has 13 residues.

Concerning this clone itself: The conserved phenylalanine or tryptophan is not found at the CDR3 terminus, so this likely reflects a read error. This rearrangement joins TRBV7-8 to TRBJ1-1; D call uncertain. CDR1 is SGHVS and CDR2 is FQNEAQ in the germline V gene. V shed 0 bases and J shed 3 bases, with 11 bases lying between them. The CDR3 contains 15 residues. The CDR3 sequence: CASSLAGLMDTEAFL. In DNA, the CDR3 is TGTGCCAGCAGCTTAGCTGGTTTGATGGACACTGAAGCTTTCCTT.

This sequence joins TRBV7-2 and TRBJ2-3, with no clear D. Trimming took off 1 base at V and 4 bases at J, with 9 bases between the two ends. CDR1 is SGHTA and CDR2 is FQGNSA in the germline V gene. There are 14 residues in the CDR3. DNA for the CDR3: TGTGCCAGCAGCTTAGATCGGGTTGCAGATACGCAGTATTTT. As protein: CASSLDRVADTQYF.

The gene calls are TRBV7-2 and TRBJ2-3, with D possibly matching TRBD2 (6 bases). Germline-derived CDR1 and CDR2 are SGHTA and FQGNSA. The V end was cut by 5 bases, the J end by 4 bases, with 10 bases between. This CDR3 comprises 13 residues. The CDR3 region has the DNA TGTGCCAGCAGCCCGGGGACTTCAGATACGCAGTATTTT. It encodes CASSPGTSDTQYF.

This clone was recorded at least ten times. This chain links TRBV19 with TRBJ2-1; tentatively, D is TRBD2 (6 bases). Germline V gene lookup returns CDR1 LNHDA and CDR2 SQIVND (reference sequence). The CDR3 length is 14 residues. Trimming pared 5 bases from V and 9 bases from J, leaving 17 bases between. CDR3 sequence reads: CASSPLATQGEQFF. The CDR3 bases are TGTGCCAGTAGTCCCCTAGCGACGCAGGGTGAGCAGTTCTTC.

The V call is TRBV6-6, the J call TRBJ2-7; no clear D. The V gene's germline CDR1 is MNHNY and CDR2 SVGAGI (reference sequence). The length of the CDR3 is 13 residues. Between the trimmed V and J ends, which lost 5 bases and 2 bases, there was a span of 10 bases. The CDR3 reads CASSSDGAYEQYF. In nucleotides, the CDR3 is TGTGCCAGCAGTAGCGACGGAGCCTACGAGCAGTACTTC.

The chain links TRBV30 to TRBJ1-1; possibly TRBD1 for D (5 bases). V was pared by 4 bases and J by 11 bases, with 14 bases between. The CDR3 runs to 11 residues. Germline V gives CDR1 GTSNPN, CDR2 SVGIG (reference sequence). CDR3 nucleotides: TGTGCCTGGAAGTGGGGACGGGGGGCTTTCTTT. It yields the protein CAWKWGRGAFF.

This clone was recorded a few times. In DNA form, the CDR3 reads TGTGCCAGCAGCCCCGGGGGGATCAATCAGCCCCAGCATTTT. Amino acid sequence: CASSPGGINQPQHF. The chain employs TRBV11-2 and TRBJ1-5, with D maybe TRBD1 (5 bases). V was cut by 5 bases and J by 3 bases, with 11 bases left in between. This CDR3 contains 14 residues. The V gene's germline CDR1 is SGHAT and CDR2 FQNNGV.

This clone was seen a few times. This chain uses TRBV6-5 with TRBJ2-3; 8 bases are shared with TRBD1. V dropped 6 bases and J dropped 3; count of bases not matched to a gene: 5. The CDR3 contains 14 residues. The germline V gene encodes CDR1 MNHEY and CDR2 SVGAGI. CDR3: CASSPRTGTDTQYF. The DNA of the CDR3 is TGTGCCAGCAGCCCCCGGACAGGGACAGATACGCAGTATTTT.

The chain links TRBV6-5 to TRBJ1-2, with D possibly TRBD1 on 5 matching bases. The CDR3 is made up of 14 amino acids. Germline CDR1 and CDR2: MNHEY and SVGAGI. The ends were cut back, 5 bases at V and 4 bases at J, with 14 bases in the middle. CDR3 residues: CASSPRGGIYGYTF. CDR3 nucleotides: TGTGCCAGCAGTCCCCGGGGGGGGATCTATGGCTACACCTTC.

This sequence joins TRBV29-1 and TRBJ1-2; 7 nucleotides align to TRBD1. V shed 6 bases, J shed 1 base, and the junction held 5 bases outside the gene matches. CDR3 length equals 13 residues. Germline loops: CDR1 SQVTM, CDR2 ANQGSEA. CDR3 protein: CSVGNRGNYGYTF. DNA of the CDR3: TGCAGCGTGGGGAACAGGGGTAACTATGGCTACACCTTC.

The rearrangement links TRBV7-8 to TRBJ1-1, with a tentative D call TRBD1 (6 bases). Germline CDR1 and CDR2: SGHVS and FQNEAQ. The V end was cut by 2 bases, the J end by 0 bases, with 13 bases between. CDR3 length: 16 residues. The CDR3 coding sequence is TGTGCCAGCAGCTTAAGGGGGGAGGGACTGAACACTGAAGCTTTCTTT. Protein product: CASSLRGEGLNTEAFF. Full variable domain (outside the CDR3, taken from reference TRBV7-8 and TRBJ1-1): GAGVSQSPRYKVAKRGQDVALRCDPISGHVSLFWYQQALGQGPEFLTYFQNEAQLDKSGLPSDRFFAERPEGSVSTLKIQRTQQEDSAVYLCASSLRGEGLNTEAFFGQGTRLTVV.

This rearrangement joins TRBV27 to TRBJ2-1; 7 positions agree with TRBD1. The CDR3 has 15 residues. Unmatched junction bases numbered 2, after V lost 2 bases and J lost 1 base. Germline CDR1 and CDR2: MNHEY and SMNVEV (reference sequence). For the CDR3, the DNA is TGTGCCAGCAGTTTAGGGGGACAGTCCTACAATGAGCAGTTCTTC. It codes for CASSLGGQSYNEQFF.

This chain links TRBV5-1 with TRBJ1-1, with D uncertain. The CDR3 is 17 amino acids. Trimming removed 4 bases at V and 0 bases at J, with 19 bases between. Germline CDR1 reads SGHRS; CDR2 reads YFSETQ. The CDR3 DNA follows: TGCGCCAGCAGCACTCCCGCTGAGGCCCCCATGAACACTGAAGCTTTCTTT. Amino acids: CASSTPAEAPMNTEAFF. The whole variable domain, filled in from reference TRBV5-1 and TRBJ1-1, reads KAGVTQTPRYLIKTRGQQVTLSCSPISGHRSVSWYQQTPGQGLQFLFEYFSETQRNKGNFPGRFSGRQFSNSRSEMNVSTLELGDSALYLCASSTPAEAPMNTEAFFGQGTRLTVV.

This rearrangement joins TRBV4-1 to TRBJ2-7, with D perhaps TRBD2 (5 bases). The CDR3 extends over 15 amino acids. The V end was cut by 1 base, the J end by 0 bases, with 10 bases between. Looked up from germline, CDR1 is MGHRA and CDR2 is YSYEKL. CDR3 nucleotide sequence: TGCGCCAGCAGCCAAGGCACGGCGGGCTCCTACGAGCAGTACTTC. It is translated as CASSQGTAGSYEQYF.

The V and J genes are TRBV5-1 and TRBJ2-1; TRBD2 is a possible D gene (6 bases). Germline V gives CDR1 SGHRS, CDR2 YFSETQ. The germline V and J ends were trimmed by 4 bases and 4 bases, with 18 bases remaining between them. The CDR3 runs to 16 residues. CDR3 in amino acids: CASSPTGSIWYNEQFF. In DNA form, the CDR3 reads TGCGCCAGCAGCCCGACCGGGAGTATCTGGTACAATGAGCAGTTCTTC.

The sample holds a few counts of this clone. This chain's CDR3 is CASSLKGATNEKLFF. The DNA of the CDR3 is TGTGCCAGCAGCTTAAAGGGGGCAACTAATGAAAAACTGTTTTTT. J is TRBJ1-4 and V is TRBV7-9; D may be TRBD1 (6 bases). The CDR3 is 15 residues long. Trimming left V 2 bases short and J 0 bases short, with 7 bases between. Germline CDR1 is SEHNR and CDR2 is FQNEAQ (reference sequence).

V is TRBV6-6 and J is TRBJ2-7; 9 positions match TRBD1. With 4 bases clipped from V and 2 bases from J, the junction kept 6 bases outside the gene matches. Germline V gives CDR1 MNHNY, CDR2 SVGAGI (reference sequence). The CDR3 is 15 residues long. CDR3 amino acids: CASSSSGQGPYEQYF. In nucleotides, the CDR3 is TGTGCCAGCAGTTCGTCGGGACAGGGACCCTACGAGCAGTACTTC.

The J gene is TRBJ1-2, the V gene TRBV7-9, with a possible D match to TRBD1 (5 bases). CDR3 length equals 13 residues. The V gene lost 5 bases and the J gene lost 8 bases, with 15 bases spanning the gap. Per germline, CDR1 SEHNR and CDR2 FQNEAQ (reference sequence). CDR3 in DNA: TGTGCCAGCAGCGCCTTGGGACTAGACGGCTACACCTTC. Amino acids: CASSALGLDGYTF.